Listed below are T cell receptor beta chains from one sample, sequenced in a study of shared clonotypes between healthy human individuals. TCRdb's copy holds only in-frame clones and misses some; the assay was immunoSEQ multiplex PCR. This table has more than 2 million clones, around 95% appearing once. Sequenced sample: naive CD4+ T cells sorted from blood. These receptors all come from a man aged 18-30 years in good health. Both conserved end residues are part of each CDR3.

TRBV25-1 | CASSTLYGEQYF
TRBV12-2 | CASRSTGTGFEKLFF
TRBV18 | CASSPRGLAGDTDTQYF
TRBV10-3 | CAISEASGGPYEQYF
TRBV25-1 | CASSPRGAPNQPQHF
TRBV5-5 | CASSLGIDPYGYTF
TRBV4-1 | CASSTAMNTEAFF
TRBV6-1 | CASGRVSNQPQHF
TRBV10-3 | CAINKGPLVEQYF
TRBV5-1 | CASSTRGSGELFF
TRBV5-4 | CASSLSLDVNEKLFF
TRBV7-2 | CASSLGGNGQETQYF
TRBV23-1 | CASSHGGTGYTGELFF
TRBV7-2 | CASSSSLSGRTETQYF
TRBV30 | CAWSVSSGSITDTQYF